Sequencing of this T cell receptor (beta chain) was carried out in a study of cytomegalovirus exposure and HLA in healthy donors. The PCR used 60 Vbeta and 13 Jbeta primers. Method: immunoSEQ multiplex PCR; TCRdb's copy keeps in-frame clones and lacks some. Here the sample spans about 180,000 clones, more than 70% being singletons. Healthy people donating bone marrow made up the donors. This clone was observed a single time. Its antigen is not known. Germline V lookup: CDR1 SNHLY, CDR2 FYNNEI. Trimming stripped 1 base from V and 6 bases from J, with 9 bases between. The CDR3 totals 13 residues. Findings and caveats of the study: Sequencing likely caused a cluster of highly shared sequence variants. Available immune exposure information was restricted to CMV serostatus only. The study carried out a later analysis of TCR beta sequences. It associated around 17,000 of them with specific HLA alleles at a false discovery rate of 0.05.

V gene TRBV2 combines with J gene TRBJ1-2; D gene ambiguous. The sequence was obtained from a boy aged 2 to 10 in good health and CMV-seronegative. Sequenced input: PBMCs. In DNA, the CDR3 is TGTGCCAGCAGTGAAGGAGGGATCCATGGCTACACCTTC. This translates into CASSEGGIHGYTF.